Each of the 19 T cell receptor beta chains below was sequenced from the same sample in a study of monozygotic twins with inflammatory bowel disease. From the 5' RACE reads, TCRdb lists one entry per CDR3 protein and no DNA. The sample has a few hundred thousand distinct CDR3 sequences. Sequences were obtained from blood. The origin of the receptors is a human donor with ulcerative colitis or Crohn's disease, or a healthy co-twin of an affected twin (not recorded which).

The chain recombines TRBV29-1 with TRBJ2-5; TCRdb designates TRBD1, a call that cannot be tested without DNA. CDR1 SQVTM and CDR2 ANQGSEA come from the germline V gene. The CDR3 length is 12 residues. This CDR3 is CSVEGNRETQYF. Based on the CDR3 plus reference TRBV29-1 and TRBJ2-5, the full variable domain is SAVISQKPSRDICQRGTSLTIQCQVDSQVTMMFWYRQQPGQSLTLIATANQGSEATYESGFVIDKFPISRPNLTFSTLTVSNMSPEDSSIYLCSVEGNRETQYFGPGTRLLVL.

The CDR3 spells CSASGVGHWESGEQYF. This sequence joins TRBV20-1 and TRBJ2-7; TCRdb gives TRBD1 as the D gene, but with no DNA this cannot be confirmed. The CDR3 has 16 amino acids. Germline V CDR1 and CDR2: DFQATT, SNEGSKA (reference sequence).

The CDR3 is CASSEWDRGNQPQHF. The V gene is TRBV2, the J gene TRBJ1-5; TCRdb outputs TRBD1, but without DNA this stays unchecked. This CDR3 has 15 residues. Per germline, CDR1 SNHLY and CDR2 FYNNEI.

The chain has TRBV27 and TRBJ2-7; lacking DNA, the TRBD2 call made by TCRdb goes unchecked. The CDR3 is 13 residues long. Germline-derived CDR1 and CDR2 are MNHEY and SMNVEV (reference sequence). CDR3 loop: CASGRAGHYEQYF.

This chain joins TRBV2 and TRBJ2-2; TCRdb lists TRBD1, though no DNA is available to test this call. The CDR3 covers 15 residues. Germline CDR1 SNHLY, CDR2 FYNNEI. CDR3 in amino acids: CASSARDTNTGELFF.

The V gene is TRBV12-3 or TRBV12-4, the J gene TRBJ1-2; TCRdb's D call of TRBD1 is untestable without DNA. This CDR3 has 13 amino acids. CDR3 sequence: CASSLGAGYGYTF.

The CDR3 sequence is CASSSQGNYGYTF. V is TRBV6-6 and J is TRBJ1-2; without DNA, the TCRdb call of TRBD1 cannot be checked. Germline-derived CDR1 and CDR2 are MNHNY and SVGAGI (reference sequence). The CDR3 has 13 amino acids.

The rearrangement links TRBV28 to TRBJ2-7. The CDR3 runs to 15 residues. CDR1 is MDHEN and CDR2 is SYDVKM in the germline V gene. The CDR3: CASLGFYRSSYEQYF.

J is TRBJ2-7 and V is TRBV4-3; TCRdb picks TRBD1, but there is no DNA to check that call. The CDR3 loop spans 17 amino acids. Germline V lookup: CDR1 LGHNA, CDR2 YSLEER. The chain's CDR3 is CASSQEEGDRVIYEQYF.

CDR3 sequence: CASSLARVAGVYNEQFF. V gene TRBV7-2 combines with J gene TRBJ2-1; without DNA, the TCRdb call of TRBD2 cannot be checked. The V gene's germline CDR1 is SGHTA and CDR2 FQGNSA. The CDR3 is made up of 17 amino acids. The entire variable domain, with the rest obtained from reference TRBV7-2 and TRBJ2-1, is as follows: GAGVSQSPSNKVTEKGKDVELRCDPISGHTALYWYRQSLGQGLEFLIYFQGNSAPDKSGLPSDRFSAERTGGSVSTLTIQRTQQEDSAVYLCASSLARVAGVYNEQFFGPGTRLTVL.

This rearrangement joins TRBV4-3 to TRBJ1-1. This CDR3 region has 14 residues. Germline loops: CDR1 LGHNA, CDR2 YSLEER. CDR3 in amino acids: CASSQDSGYTEAFF.

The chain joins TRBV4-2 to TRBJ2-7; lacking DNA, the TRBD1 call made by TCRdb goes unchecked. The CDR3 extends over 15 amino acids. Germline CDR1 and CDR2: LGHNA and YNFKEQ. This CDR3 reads CASSQAGGENYEQYF.

The CDR3 here is CASSTPGQNYEQYF. This chain links TRBV5-1 with TRBJ2-7; TCRdb picks TRBD1, but there is no DNA to check that call. The CDR3 length is 14 residues. Germline lookup yields CDR1 SGHRS and CDR2 YFSETQ.

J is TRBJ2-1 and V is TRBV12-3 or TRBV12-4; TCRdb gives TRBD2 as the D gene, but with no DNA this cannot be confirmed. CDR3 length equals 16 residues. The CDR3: CASSLKGGGVINEQFF.

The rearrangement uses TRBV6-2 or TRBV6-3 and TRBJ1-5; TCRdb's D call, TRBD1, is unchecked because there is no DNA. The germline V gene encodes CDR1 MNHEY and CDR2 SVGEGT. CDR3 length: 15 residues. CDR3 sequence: CASSLSETSNQPQHF.

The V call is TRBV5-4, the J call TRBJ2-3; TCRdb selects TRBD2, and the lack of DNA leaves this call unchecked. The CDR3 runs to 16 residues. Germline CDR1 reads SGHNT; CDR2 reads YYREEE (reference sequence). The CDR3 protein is CASRPRTSGYLDTQYF.

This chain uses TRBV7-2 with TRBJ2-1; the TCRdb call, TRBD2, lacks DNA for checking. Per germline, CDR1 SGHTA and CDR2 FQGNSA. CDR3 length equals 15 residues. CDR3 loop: CASTRTGTSYNEQFF.

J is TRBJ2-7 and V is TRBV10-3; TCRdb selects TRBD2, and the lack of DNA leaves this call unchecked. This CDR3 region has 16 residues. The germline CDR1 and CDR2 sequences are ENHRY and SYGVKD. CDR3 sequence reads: CAISGPLAGRPYEQYF.

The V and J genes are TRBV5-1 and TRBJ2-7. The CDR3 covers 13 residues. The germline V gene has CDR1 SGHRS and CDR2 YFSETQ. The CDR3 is CASSLSTDYEQYF.